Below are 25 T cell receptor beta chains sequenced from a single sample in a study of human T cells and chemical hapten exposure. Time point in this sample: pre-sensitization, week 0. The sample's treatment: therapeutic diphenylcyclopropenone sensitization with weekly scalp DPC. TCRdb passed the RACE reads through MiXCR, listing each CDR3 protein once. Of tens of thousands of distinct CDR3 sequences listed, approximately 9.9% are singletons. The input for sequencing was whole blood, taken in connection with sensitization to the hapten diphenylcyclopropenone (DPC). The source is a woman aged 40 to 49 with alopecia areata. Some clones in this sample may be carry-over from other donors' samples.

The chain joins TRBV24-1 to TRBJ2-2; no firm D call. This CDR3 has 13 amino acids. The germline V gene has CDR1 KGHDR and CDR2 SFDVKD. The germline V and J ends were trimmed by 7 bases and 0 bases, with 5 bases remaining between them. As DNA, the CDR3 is TGTGCCACCAGGGGTACGAACACCGGGGAGCTGTTTTTT. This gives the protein CATRGTNTGELFF.

The CDR3 protein is CATWTDYGYTF. The CDR3 DNA reads as TGTGCCACTTGGACGGACTATGGCTACACCTTC. The chain links TRBV24-1 to TRBJ1-2; D gene unclear. Deletions cut 10 bases from V and 3 bases from J, with 8 bases between. The CDR3 totals 11 residues. Germline values: CDR1 KGHDR, CDR2 SFDVKD.

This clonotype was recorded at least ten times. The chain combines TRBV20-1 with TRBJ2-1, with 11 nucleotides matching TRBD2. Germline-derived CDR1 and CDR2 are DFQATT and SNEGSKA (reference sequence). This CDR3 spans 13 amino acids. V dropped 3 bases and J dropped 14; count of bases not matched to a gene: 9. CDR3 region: CSARLAGGPWEFF. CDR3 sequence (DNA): TGCAGTGCTAGGCTAGCGGGGGGCCCATGGGAGTTCTTC.

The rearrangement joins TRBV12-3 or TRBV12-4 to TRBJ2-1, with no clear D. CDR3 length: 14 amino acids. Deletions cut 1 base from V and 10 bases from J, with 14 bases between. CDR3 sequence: CASSLGGSWAEQFF. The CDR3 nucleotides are TGTGCCAGCAGTTTAGGAGGCTCCTGGGCCGAGCAGTTCTTC.

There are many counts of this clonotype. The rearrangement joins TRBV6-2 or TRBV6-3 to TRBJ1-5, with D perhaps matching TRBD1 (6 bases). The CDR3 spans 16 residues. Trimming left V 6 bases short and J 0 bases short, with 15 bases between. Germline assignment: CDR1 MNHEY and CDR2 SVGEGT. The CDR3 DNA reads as TGTGCCAGCAGATCCGAAGGGGGGTATAGCAATCAGCCCCAGCATTTT. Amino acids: CASRSEGGYSNQPQHF.

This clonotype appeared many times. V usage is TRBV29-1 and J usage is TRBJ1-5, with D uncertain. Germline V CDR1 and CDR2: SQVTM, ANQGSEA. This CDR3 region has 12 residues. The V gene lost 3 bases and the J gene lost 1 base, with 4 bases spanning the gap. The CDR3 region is CSVEGSNQPQHF. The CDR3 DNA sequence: TGCAGCGTTGAGGGAAGCAATCAGCCCCAGCATTTT.

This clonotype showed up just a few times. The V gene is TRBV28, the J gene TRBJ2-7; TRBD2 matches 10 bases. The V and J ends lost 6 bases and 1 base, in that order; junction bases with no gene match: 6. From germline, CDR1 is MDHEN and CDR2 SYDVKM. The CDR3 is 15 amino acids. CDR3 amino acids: CASRSGGAESYEQYF. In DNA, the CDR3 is TGTGCCAGCAGGAGCGGGGGGGCAGAGTCCTACGAGCAGTACTTC.

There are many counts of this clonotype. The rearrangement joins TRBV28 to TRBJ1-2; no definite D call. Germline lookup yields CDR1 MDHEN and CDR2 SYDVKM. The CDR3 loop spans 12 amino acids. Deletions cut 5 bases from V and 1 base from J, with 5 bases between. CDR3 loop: CASSPVNYGYTF. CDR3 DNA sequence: TGTGCCAGCAGTCCAGTTAACTATGGCTACACCTTC.

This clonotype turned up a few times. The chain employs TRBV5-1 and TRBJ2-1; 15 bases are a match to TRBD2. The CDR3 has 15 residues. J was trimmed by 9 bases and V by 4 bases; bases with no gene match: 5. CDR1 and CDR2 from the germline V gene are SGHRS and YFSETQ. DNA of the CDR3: TGCGCCAGCAGCATGGGACTAGCGGGGGGATTTGAGCAGTTCTTC. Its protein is CASSMGLAGGFEQFF. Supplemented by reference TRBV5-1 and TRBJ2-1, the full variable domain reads KAGVTQTPRYLIKTRGQQVTLSCSPISGHRSVSWYQQTPGQGLQFLFEYFSETQRNKGNFPGRFSGRQFSNSRSEMNVSTLELGDSALYLCASSMGLAGGFEQFFGPGTRLTVL.

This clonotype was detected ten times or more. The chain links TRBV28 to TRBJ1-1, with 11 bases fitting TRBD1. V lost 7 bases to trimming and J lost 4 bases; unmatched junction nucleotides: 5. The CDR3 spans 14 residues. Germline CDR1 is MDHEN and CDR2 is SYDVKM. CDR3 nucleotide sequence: TGTGCCAGCACGGACAGGGGGCTGGGCACTGAAGCTTTCTTT. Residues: CASTDRGLGTEAFF.

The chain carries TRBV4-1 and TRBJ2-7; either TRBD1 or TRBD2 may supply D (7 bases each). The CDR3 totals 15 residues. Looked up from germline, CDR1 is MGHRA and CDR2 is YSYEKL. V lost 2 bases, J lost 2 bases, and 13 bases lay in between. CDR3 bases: TGCGCCAGCAGCCAATTAGCAGGGGGGGCCTACGAGCAGTACTTC. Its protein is CASSQLAGGAYEQYF.

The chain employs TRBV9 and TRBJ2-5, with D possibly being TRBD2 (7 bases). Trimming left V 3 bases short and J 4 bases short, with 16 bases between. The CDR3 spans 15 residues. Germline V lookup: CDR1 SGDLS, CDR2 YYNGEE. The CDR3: CASSEGGGGLETQYF. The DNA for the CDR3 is TGTGCCAGCAGCGAAGGGGGAGGGGGACTAGAGACCCAGTACTTC.

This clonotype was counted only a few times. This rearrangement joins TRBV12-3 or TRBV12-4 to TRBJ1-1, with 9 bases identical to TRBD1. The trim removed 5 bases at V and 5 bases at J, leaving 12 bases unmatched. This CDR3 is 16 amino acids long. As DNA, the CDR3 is TGTGCCAGCAGTCCACCCTACAGGGGGCCGGGGACTGAAGCTTTCTTT. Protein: CASSPPYRGPGTEAFF.

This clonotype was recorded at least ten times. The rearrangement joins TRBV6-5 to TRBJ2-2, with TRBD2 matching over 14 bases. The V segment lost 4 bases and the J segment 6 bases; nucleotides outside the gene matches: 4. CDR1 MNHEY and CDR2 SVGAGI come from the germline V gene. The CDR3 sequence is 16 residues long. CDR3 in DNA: TGTGCCAGCAGTTTGACTAGCGGGGGGGTCGCCGGGGAGCTGTTTTTT. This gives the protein CASSLTSGGVAGELFF.

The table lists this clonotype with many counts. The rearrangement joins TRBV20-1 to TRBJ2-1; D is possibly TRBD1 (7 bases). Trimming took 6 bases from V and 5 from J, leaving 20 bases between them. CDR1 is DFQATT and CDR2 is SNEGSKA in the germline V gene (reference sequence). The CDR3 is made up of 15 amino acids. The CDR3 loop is CSARKEGALHNEQFF. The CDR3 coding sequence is TGCAGTGCGAGAAAGGAGGGGGCGTTGCACAATGAGCAGTTCTTC.

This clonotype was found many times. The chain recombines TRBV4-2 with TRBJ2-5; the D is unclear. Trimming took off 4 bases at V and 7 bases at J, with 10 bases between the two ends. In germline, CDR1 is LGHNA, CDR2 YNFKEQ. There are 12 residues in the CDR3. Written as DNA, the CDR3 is TGTGCCAGCAGCCCGTCCCTGGGGACCCAGTACTTC. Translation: CASSPSLGTQYF.

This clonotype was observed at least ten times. The DNA for the CDR3 is TGTGCCAGCAGCTCCCCGGACAGGAGGGATCAGCCCCAGCATTTT. This gives the protein CASSSPDRRDQPQHF. The chain recombines TRBV7-2 with TRBJ1-5; TRBD1 agrees at 7 bases. V was clipped by 4 bases and J by 5 bases; unmatched bases: 8. The CDR3 length is 15 residues. Germline V gives CDR1 SGHTA, CDR2 FQGNSA.

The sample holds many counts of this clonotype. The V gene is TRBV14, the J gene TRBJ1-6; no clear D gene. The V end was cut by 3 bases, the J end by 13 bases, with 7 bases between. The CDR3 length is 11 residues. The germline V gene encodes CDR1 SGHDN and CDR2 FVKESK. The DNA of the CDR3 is TGTGCCAGCAGCCAGCTGGGTCCCCTCCACTTT. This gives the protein CASSQLGPLHF.

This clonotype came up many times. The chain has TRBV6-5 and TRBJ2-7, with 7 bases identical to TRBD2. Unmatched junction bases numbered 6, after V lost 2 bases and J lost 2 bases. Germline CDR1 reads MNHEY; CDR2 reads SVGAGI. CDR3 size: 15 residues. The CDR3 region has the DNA TGTGCCAGCAGTTACGGGGGGGTACAAGCCTACGAGCAGTACTTC. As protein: CASSYGGVQAYEQYF.

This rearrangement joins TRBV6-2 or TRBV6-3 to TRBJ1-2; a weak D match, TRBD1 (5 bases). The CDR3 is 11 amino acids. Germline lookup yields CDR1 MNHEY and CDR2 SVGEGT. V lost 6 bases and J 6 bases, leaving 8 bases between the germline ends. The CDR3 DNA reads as TGTGCCAGCAGCCCGGGGGATGGCTACACCTTC. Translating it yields CASSPGDGYTF.

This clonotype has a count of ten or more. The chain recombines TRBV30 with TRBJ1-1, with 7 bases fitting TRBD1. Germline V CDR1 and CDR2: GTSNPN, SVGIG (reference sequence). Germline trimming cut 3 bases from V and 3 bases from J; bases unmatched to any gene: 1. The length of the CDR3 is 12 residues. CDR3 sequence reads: CAWRQGDTEAFF. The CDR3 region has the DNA TGTGCCTGGAGGCAGGGGGACACTGAAGCTTTCTTT.

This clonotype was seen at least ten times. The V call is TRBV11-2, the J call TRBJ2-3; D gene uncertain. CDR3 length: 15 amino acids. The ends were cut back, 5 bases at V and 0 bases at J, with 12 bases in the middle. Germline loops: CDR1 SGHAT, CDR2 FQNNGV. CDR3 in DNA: TGTGCCAGCAGCCCGAACTGGGCTAGCACAGATACGCAGTATTTT. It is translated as CASSPNWASTDTQYF.

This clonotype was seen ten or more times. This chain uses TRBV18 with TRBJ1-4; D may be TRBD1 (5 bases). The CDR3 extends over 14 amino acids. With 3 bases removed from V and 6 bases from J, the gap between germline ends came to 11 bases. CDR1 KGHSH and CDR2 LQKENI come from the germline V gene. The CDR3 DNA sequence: TGTGCCAGCTCACCGCGGACAAGCCATGAAAAACTGTTTTTT. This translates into CASSPRTSHEKLFF.

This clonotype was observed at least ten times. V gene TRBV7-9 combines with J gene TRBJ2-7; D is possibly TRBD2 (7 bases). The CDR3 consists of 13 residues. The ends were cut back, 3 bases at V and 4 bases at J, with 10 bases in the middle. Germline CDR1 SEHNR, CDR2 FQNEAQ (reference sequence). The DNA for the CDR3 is TGTGCCAGCAGCTTGGCGGGGGCTTACGAGCAGTACTTC. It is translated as CASSLAGAYEQYF.

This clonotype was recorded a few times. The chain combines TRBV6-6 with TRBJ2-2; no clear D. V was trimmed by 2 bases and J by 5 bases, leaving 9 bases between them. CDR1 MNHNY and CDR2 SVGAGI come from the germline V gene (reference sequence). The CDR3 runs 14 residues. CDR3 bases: TGTGCCAGCAGTTACGGCGCACGAACCGGGGAGCTGTTTTTT. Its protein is CASSYGARTGELFF.